A selection of T cell receptor beta chains follows, all from one sample in a study of blood T cell repertoires in COVID-19. The repertoire was sequenced with immunoSEQ multiplex PCR; TCRdb's copy has only in-frame clones and lacks some. The top ten hold less than 25% of the sample, which has about 110,000 clones, over 75% seen once. What was sequenced was peripheral blood. The receptors come from a man in his 70s with active or convalescent COVID-19. Both conserved end residues are part of each CDR3. Each record gives: clone size, CDR3 length, V gene, J gene, D gene, CDR3 protein, CDR3 DNA. A D gene is named only where the DNA matches it firmly. Clone sizes are given selectively: once, few, many, or a class where the clone is expanded.

>NA|15|TRBV5-4|TRBJ1-1|TRBD1
CASSGLGQKNTEAFF
TGTGCCAGCAGCGGTTTGGGACAGAAGAACACTGAAGCTTTCTTT
>NA|15|TRBV25-1|TRBJ1-1|TRBD1
CASSSGTGLTTEAFF
TGTGCCAGCAGTTCCGGGACAGGGCTAACAACTGAAGCTTTCTTT
>NA|16|TRBV6-5|TRBJ2-3|TRBD2
CASSYSGAGGTDTQYF
TGTGCCAGCAGTTACTCAGGAGCGGGGGGCACAGATACGCAGTATTTT
>NA|16|TRBV19|TRBJ1-5|NA
CASSTRQRGSNQPQHF
TGTGCCAGTAGTACCAGACAACGAGGGAGCAATCAGCCCCAGCATTTT
>NA|18|TRBV5-1|TRBJ2-1|TRBD2
CASSLVLAGASSYNEQFF
TGCGCCAGCAGCTTGGTACTAGCGGGAGCCAGCTCCTACAATGAGCAGTTCTTC
>few|15|TRBV7-8|TRBJ1-1|NA
CASSFSARGNTEAFF
TGTGCCAGCAGCTTCTCGGCCCGAGGAAACACTGAAGCTTTCTTT
>NA|14|TRBV9|TRBJ2-1|TRBD1
CASSATTGPLEQFF
TGTGCCAGCAGCGCGACGACAGGGCCCCTCGAGCAGTTCTTC
>NA|15|TRBV9|TRBJ2-3|TRBD2
CASSDHRGGGTVQYF
TGTGCCAGCAGTGACCACCGGGGGGGTGGGACGGTGCAGTATTTT
>NA|12|TRBV30|TRBJ1-2|TRBD1
CARQGLDYGYTF
TGTGCCCGACAGGGGTTGGACTATGGCTACACCTTC
>NA|14|TRBV6-6|TRBJ1-4|TRBD1
CASSTNRGNEKLFF
TGTGCCAGCAGTACAAACAGGGGGAATGAAAAACTGTTTTTT
>NA|14|TRBV7-9|TRBJ1-4|NA
CASSLERANEKLFF
TGTGCCAGCAGCTTGGAGAGGGCTAATGAAAAACTGTTTTTT
>few|15|TRBV27|TRBJ1-4|TRBD1
CASKGTGGPNEKLFF
TGTGCCAGCAAGGGGACAGGTGGACCGAATGAAAAACTGTTTTTT
>NA|11|TRBV28|TRBJ1-1|NA
CASSLRREAFF
TGTGCCAGCAGTTTAAGGAGGGAAGCTTTCTTT
>NA|15|TRBV9|TRBJ2-5|NA
CASSPRSGEQETQYF
TGTGCCAGCAGCCCCCGTTCAGGGGAGCAAGAGACCCAGTACTTC
>NA|11|TRBV5-6|TRBJ2-5|TRBD1
CASSFQGATYF
TGTGCCAGCAGCTTCCAGGGGGCCACGTACTTC
>NA|16|TRBV4-1|TRBJ2-2|TRBD2
CASSQPPGGDTGELFF
TGCGCCAGCAGCCAACCGCCGGGGGGAGACACCGGGGAGCTGTTTTTT
>NA|11|TRBV28|TRBJ2-7|NA
CASSRHYEQYF
TGTGCCAGCAGTCGACACTACGAGCAGTACTTC
>NA|17|TRBV19|TRBJ2-6|TRBD2
CASSRLAGASGANVLTF
TGTGCCAGTAGTCGACTAGCGGGGGCCTCTGGGGCCAACGTCCTGACTTTC
>NA|12|TRBV24-1|TRBJ2-7|TRBD2
CATSASGDEQYF
TGTGCCACCAGTGCTAGCGGGGACGAGCAGTACTTC
>NA|19|TRBV4-2|TRBJ2-3|TRBD1
CASSQEFYRGRETLGTQYF
TGTGCCAGCAGCCAAGAATTCTACAGGGGAAGGGAGACACTTGGTACGCAGTATTTT
>NA|12|TRBV2|TRBJ2-2|NA
CASTGDTGELFF
TGTGCCAGCACCGGGGACACCGGGGAGCTGTTTTTT
>NA|15|TRBV7-9|TRBJ2-5|TRBD1
CASGTGVSLGETQYF
TGTGCCAGCGGGACAGGGGTCTCCTTAGGAGAGACCCAGTACTTC
>once|13|TRBV7-6|TRBJ1-3|NA
CASSAQEGNTIYF
TGTGCCAGCAGCGCCCAGGAAGGAAACACCATATATTTT
>NA|15|TRBV6-1|TRBJ1-1|NA
CASSVAGRWGTEAFF
TGTGCCAGCAGTGTAGCGGGGCGATGGGGCACTGAAGCTTTCTTT
>NA|13|TRBV28|TRBJ2-7|TRBD1
CASSSDRGYEQYF
TGTGCCAGCAGTTCGGACAGGGGCTACGAGCAGTACTTC
>NA|14|TRBV5-6|TRBJ2-7|NA
CASTLVTENYEQYF
TGTGCCAGCACACTTGTAACGGAGAACTACGAGCAGTACTTC
>once|12|TRBV7-2|TRBJ1-2|NA
CASSSHRDGYTF
TGTGCCAGCAGCTCTCACAGGGACGGCTACACCTTC
>NA|12|TRBV12-3/TRBV12-4|TRBJ2-7|NA
CASSLTGNEQYF
TGTGCCAGCAGTTTAACAGGGAACGAGCAGTACTTC
>NA|13|TRBV25-1|TRBJ2-7|NA
CASARDNPYEQYF
TGTGCCAGCGCCCGGGACAACCCTTACGAGCAGTACTTC
>NA|14|TRBV27|TRBJ2-5|NA
CASSLSSRGETQYF
TGTGCCAGCAGTTTATCTTCCAGGGGAGAGACCCAGTACTTC
>NA|15|TRBV5-1|TRBJ1-3|NA
CASSTTRGSGNTIYF
TGCGCCAGCAGCACGACCAGGGGCTCTGGAAACACCATATATTTT
>NA|13|TRBV30|TRBJ2-1|NA
CAWSVALNNEQFF
TGTGCCTGGAGTGTAGCGCTCAACAATGAGCAGTTCTTC
>NA|17|TRBV28|TRBJ2-6|NA
CASSPSGVQAGANVLTF
TGTGCCAGCAGTCCATCGGGGGTTCAGGCTGGGGCCAACGTCCTGACTTTC
>NA|12|TRBV12-3/TRBV12-4|TRBJ1-3|NA
CASATGGNTIYF
TGTGCCAGCGCGACAGGAGGAAACACCATATATTTT
>NA|15|TRBV11-2|TRBJ2-5|NA
CASSFLGGDGETQYF
TGTGCCAGCAGTTTTCTCGGGGGAGATGGAGAGACCCAGTACTTC
>NA|16|TRBV4-1|TRBJ1-2|NA
CASSEPRGAGYYGYTF
TGCGCCAGCAGCGAACCCCGCGGAGCGGGGTACTATGGCTACACCTTC
>NA|14|TRBV14|TRBJ2-3|NA
CASSQERVPDTQYF
TGTGCCAGCAGCCAAGAGAGAGTCCCAGATACGCAGTATTTT
>NA|11|TRBV10-3|TRBJ1-2|NA
CAISGVYGYTF
TGTGCCATCAGTGGAGTCTATGGCTACACCTTC
>NA|15|TRBV6-5|TRBJ2-4|TRBD2
CASSLAGGSRNIQYF
TGTGCCAGCAGTTTAGCGGGAGGGTCTCGAAACATTCAGTACTTC
>few|17|TRBV7-8|TRBJ2-2|TRBD2
CASSFLTSGSNTGELFF
TGTGCCAGCAGCTTTCTAACTAGCGGGAGCAACACCGGGGAGCTGTTTTTT
>NA|16|TRBV3-1/TRBV3-2|TRBJ2-7|TRBD2
CASSLGLAGLPYEQYF
TGTGCCAGCAGCCTAGGACTAGCGGGGTTACCCTACGAGCAGTACTTC